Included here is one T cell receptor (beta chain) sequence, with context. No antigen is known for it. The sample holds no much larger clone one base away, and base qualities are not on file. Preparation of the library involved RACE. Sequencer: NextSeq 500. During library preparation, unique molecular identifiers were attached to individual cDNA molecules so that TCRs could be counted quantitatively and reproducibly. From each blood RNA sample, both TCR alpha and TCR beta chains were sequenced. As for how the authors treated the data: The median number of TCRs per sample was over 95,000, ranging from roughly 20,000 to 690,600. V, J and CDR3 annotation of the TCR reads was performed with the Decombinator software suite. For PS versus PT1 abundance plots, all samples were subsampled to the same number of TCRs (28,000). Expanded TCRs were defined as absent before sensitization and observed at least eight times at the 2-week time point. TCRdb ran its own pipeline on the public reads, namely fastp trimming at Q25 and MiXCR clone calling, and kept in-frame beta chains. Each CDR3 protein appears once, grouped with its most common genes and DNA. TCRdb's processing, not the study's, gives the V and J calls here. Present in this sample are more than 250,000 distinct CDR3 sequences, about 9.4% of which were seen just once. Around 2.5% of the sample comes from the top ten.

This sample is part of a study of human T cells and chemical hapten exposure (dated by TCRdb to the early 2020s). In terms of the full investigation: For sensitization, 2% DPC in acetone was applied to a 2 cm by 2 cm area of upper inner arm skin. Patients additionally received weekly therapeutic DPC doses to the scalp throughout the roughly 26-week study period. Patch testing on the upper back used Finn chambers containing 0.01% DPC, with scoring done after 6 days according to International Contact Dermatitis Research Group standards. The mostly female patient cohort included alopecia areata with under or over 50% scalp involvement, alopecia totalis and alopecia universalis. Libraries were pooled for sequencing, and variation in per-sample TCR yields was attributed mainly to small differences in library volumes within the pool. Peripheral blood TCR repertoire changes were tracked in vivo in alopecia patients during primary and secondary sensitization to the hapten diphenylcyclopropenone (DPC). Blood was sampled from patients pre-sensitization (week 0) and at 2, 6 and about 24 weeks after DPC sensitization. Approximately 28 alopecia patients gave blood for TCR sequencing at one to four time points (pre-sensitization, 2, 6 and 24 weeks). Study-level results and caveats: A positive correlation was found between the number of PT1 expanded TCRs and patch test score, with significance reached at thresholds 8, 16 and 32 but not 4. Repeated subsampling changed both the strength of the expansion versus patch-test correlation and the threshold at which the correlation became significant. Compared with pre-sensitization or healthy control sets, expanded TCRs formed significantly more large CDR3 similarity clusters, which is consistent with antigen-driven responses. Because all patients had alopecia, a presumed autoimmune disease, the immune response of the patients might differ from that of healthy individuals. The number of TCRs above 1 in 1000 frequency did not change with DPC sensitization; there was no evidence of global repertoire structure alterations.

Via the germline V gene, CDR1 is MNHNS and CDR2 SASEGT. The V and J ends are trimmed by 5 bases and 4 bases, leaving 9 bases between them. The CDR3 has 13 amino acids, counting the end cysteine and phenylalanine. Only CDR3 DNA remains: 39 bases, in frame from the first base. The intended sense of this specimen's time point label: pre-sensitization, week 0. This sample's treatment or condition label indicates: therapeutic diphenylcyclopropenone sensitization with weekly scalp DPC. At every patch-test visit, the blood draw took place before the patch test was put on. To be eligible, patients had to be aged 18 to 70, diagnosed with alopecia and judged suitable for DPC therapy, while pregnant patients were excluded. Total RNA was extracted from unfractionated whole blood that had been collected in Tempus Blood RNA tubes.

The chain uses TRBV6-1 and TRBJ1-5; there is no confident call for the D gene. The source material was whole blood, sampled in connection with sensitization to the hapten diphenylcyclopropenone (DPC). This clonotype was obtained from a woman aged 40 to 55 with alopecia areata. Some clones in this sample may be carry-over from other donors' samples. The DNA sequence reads TGTGCCAGCAGTCTAGACCGAAATCAGCCCCAGCATTTT. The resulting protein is CASSLDRNQPQHF.